Below are 10 T cell receptor beta chains sequenced from a single sample in a study of T-cell reconstitution after alpha-beta-depleted transplantation in children. As it was prepared, the TCRbeta library received unique molecular identifiers. Each CDR3 protein is one row after TCRdb ran MiXCR on the PCR reads. The profile covers approximately 250,000 distinct CDR3 sequences, with more than 7.5% appearing a single time and approximately 5% taken by the ten largest. Source: PBMCs from the stem cell graft donor, taken from the stem cell graft. The receptor source for this set is a human donor who donated a stem cell graft to a child with SCID.

Many counts were recorded for this clonotype. This chain uses TRBV5-1 with TRBJ1-2; D is perhaps TRBD1 (6 bases). Trimming pared 0 bases from V and 2 bases from J, leaving 8 bases between. CDR1 SGHRS and CDR2 YFSETQ come from the germline V gene. CDR3 size: 14 residues. The CDR3 DNA reads as TGCGCCAGCAGCTTGGCGGGGGCGAACTATGGCTACACCTTC. Translation gives CASSLAGANYGYTF.

Ten or more counts support this clonotype. The V and J genes are TRBV3-1 and TRBJ2-7; D remains ambiguous. Germline CDR1 reads LGHDT; CDR2 reads YNNKEL (reference sequence). The CDR3 spans 13 residues. Trimming left V 0 bases short and J 3 bases short, with 6 bases between. The CDR3 sequence is CASSQDRNYEQYF. CDR3 nucleotide sequence: TGTGCCAGCAGCCAAGATCGGAACTACGAGCAGTACTTC.

This clonotype has at least ten counts. This chain uses TRBV20-1 with TRBJ1-5; no firm D call. The CDR3 extends over 16 amino acids. The ends were cut back, 2 bases at V and 2 bases at J, with 16 bases in the middle. Per germline, CDR1 DFQATT and CDR2 SNEGSKA (reference sequence). CDR3 in DNA: TGCAGTGCTAGATTAACCGCAGCTGGAGGCAATCAGCCCCAGCATTTT. Translation: CSARLTAAGGNQPQHF.

J is TRBJ2-7 and V is TRBV18; 8 bases map to TRBD1. The CDR3 extends over 15 amino acids. Trimming at V came to 1 base and at J to 4 bases, leaving 6 bases not matched to a gene. Germline CDR1 and CDR2: KGHSH and LQKENI. The CDR3 DNA follows: TGTGCCAGCTCACCACGGGCAGGGGGCGGTTACGAGCAGTACTTC. Amino acid sequence: CASSPRAGGGYEQYF. The full variable domain, rest sourced from reference TRBV18 and TRBJ2-7, is NAGVMQNPRHLVRRRGQEARLRCSPMKGHSHVYWYRQLPEEGLKFMVYLQKENIIDESGMPKERFSAEFPKEGPSILRIQQVVRGDSAAYFCASSPRAGGGYEQYFGPGTRLTVT.

There are many counts of this clonotype. CDR3 nucleotides: TGTGCCAGCAGCTTAACGGGACTTTATACGCAGTATTTT. This codes for CASSLTGLYTQYF. The chain uses TRBV7-3 and TRBJ2-3; D is possibly TRBD2 (6 bases). Trimming shortened V by 0 bases and J by 7 bases, and 8 bases separated the two germline ends. Germline V lookup: CDR1 SGHTA, CDR2 FQGTGA. The CDR3 extends over 13 amino acids.

This clonotype was counted ten times or more. J is TRBJ1-2 and V is TRBV5-1; possibly TRBD1 for D (6 bases). This CDR3 has 16 residues. V gave up 4 bases and J gave up 4 bases, with 20 bases separating them. CDR1 SGHRS and CDR2 YFSETQ come from the germline V gene. This chain's CDR3 is CASSLAQGPGAYGYTF. In nucleotides, the CDR3 is TGCGCCAGCAGCCTTGCGCAGGGGCCGGGAGCCTATGGCTACACCTTC.

About this clonotype: A much larger clone sits a single nucleotide away, making a read error possible. This chain uses TRBV18 with TRBJ1-4; TRBD1 might be the D (5 bases). CDR1 is KGHSH, CDR2 LQKENI, per germline. There are 17 residues in the CDR3. CDR3 DNA sequence: TGTGACAGCTCACCAGGGTATAGCGGATCAACTAATGAAAAACTGTTTTTT. Its translation is CDSSPGYSGSTNEKLFF.

This clonotype was observed at least ten times. The genes are TRBV20-1 and TRBJ1-5, with D possibly being TRBD1 (6 bases). The CDR3 has 14 amino acids. The germline V and J ends were trimmed by 5 bases and 3 bases, with 14 bases remaining between them. CDR1 and CDR2 (germline): DFQATT, SNEGSKA (reference sequence). CDR3 in DNA: TGCAGTGCTTGGACACAGGGTTTCAATCAGCCCCAGCATTTT. Translating gives CSAWTQGFNQPQHF.

The V gene is TRBV9, the J gene TRBJ1-1, with a tentative D call TRBD1 (5 bases). Germline-derived CDR1 and CDR2 are SGDLS and YYNGEE. The CDR3 is 13 amino acids. V was clipped by 4 bases and J by 6 bases, with 13 bases between them. The CDR3 region has the DNA TGTGCCAGCAGCTCAGGGTCCCTTTCTGAAGCTTTCTTT. Translating gives CASSSGSLSEAFF. Supplemented by reference TRBV9 and TRBJ1-1, the full variable domain reads DSGVTQTPKHLITATGQRVTLRCSPRSGDLSVYWYQQSLDQGLQFLIQYYNGEERAKGNILERFSAQQFPDLHSELNLSSLELGDSALYFCASSSGSLSEAFFGQGTRLTVV.

This clonotype was detected ten times or more. J is TRBJ1-5 and V is TRBV9; D is unclear. CDR3 size: 14 residues. Trimming cost V 1 base and J 3 bases, with 8 bases left between them. From germline, CDR1 is SGDLS and CDR2 YYNGEE. CDR3 bases: TGTGCCAGCAGCGTACGAGGAGACAATCAGCCCCAGCATTTT. Amino acids: CASSVRGDNQPQHF.